This T cell receptor (beta chain) was captured by sequencing in a study of control samples from healthy donors and cancer patients. Assay: immunoSEQ multiplex PCR; the TCRdb copy retains only in-frame clones and omits some. The table shows almost 90,000 clones, with about nine tenths occurring only once. This CDR3 spans 17 amino acids. The germline CDR1 and CDR2 sequences are LNHNV and YYDKDF (reference sequence). For this clone: At one of its ends the junction is not consistent with the germline gene, which may arise from a read error.

Sequencing was done on a sample of blood. V is TRBV15 and J is TRBJ2-3; TRBD2 is a possible D gene (6 bases). This clonotype originated in a man aged 30 to 45 in good health. The CDR3 loop reads CATSGEGGRMSMNTQYF. The CDR3 DNA is TGTGCCACCAGCGGAGAGGGAGGCCGGATGTCCATGAATACGCAGTATTTT. The full variable domain, its missing parts supplied by reference TRBV15 and TRBJ2-3, is DAMVIQNPRYQVTQFGKPVTLSCSQTLNHNVMYWYQQKSSQAPKLLFHYYDKDFNNEADTPDNFQSRRPNTSFCFLDIRSPGLGDTAMYLCATSGEGGRMSMNTQYFGPGTRLTVL.